What follows describes a single T cell receptor (beta chain). The specificity of this receptor is unknown. Base qualities are missing; no much larger clone stands one base away. TCRbeta CDR3 regions were amplified from genomic DNA using the immunoSEQ Assay, a bias-controlled multiplex PCR. As for the authors' bioinformatics: Nucleated cell counts per sample were estimated from amplification of reference gene primers within the assay. To quantify the absolute abundance of each unique TCRbeta CDR3 rearrangement, sequence reads were collapsed and filtered. For each sample, productive Simpson clonality was calculated by taking the square root of Simpson's diversity index across productive rearrangements. Entries here come from immuneACCESS through TCRdb and include only in-frame sequences with V and J called. Some clones fail to appear in such tables; in the studies checked, an unresolved V gene covers under half of the shortfall, and the cause of the remainder is unknown. V, J and clone size were drawn from that table, and D and trimming were deduced from the DNA. The sample contains about 70,000 clones, approximately 85% of them found a single time. Jointly, the top ten make up 30% to 40% of the sample.

The collaborating institutions used their own protocols to collect whole blood in K2EDTA tubes. Collaborator samples were shipped for TCRbeta analysis as frozen whole blood, isolated PBMCs, or DNA extracted from either sample type. Taken from cysteine to phenylalanine, the CDR3 has 15 residues. Only the CDR3 region is kept as DNA, spanning 45 bases read in frame from base 1. From the germline V gene, CDR1 is SGHTA and CDR2 is FQGNSA. V sheds 5 bases and J sheds 5 bases, leaving 15 bases between their ends. This record belongs to a study of blood T cell repertoires in COVID-19 (TCRdb year 2020). With regard to the full study: Collaborator samples came from the United States, Italy and Spain and covered acute and convalescent phases of COVID-19. The material from the prospective study consisted of cDNA or gDNA derived from T cells, B-cell-depleted T cells, or PBMCs. Subjects who had been exposed to COVID-19, were actively infected with it, or had recovered from it provided the deeply sampled blood TCRbeta repertoires that made up the dataset. The repertoires were released in a freely available public database intended as a resource for research on the immune response to SARS-CoV-2. Samples came from the ongoing ImmuneRACE study (first 160 participants) plus 1,254 subjects from 6 global collaborators. Sample metadata almost always included a de-identified subject ID, COVID-19 status, age in years and sex. HLA class I and class II types, where available, came from metadata supplied by the sample provider rather than from assay-based typing.

Broad study findings and their caveats: The quantity of clinical and demographic metadata differed by source and by participant and was supplied without curation.

Sample: peripheral blood. The clonotype was recovered from a woman older than 75 with active or convalescent COVID-19. This chain joins TRBV7-2 to TRBJ2-2; possibly the D gene is TRBD1, per 6 matching bases. The CDR3 is CASSRSGQFTGELFF. The nucleotides are TGTGCCAGCAGCAGATCCGGACAGTTTACCGGGGAGCTGTTTTTT.